The rows below give T cell receptor beta chains drawn from one sample of a study of response to subunit inactivated influenza vaccine. TCRdb redid the calling of the RT-PCR reads with MiXCR, one entry per CDR3 protein. Counted here are 800,000 to 1,000,000 distinct CDR3 sequences, less than 25% occurring once; the ten biggest clones make up 10%. The sequences come from PBMCs from blood, collected around 5 days after vaccination. Receptor source: a man between 50 and 59 years old who received an inactivated influenza vaccine. CDR3s include the opening cysteine and the closing phenylalanine or tryptophan. The D gene is left open where the match is weak. Clone size is stated in some rows and not others, as once, few, many or a class when expanded.

J gene	V gene	D gene	clone size	CDR3 protein	CDR3 DNA
TRBJ2-6	TRBV27	.	.	CASSPTGLVGANVLTF	TGTGCCAGCAGCCCTACAGGGCTAGTCGGGGCCAACGTCCTGACTTTC
TRBJ2-3	TRBV11-2	.	.	CASSLVWRGSSTDTQYF	TGTGCCAGCAGCTTAGTGTGGCGGGGATCGAGCACAGATACGCAGTATTTT
TRBJ1-2	TRBV7-2	.	few	CASSKARDNYGYTF	TGTGCCAGCAGCAAGGCGAGGGATAACTATGGCTACACCTTC
TRBJ2-3	TRBV19	.	.	CASSENRLFTDTQYF	TGTGCCAGTAGTGAAAACAGGCTCTTCACAGATACGCAGTATTTT
TRBJ2-5	TRBV9	TRBD2	.	CASSPRTSGSGAQYF	TGTGCCAGCAGCCCTCGGACTAGCGGGAGCGGGGCCCAGTACTTC
TRBJ2-5	TRBV29-1	.	few	CSVEAGWGYQETQYF	TGCAGCGTTGAAGCGGGTTGGGGGTACCAAGAGACCCAGTACTTC
TRBJ2-3	TRBV5-1	TRBD1	many	CASNWGQGRTDTQYF	TGCGCCAGCAACTGGGGACAGGGGAGGACAGATACGCAGTATTTT
TRBJ2-7	TRBV29-1	.	few	CSVAPYRASSYEQYF	TGCAGCGTCGCACCTTACAGGGCAAGCTCCTACGAGCAGTACTTC
TRBJ2-1	TRBV10-3	.	.	CAISGNNNEQFF	TGTGCCATTTCCGGGAATAACAATGAGCAGTTCTTC
TRBJ2-3	TRBV7-3	.	few	CASSPTVGLNTDTQYF	TGTGCCAGCAGCCCTACCGTGGGGCTAAACACAGATACGCAGTATTTT
TRBJ2-2	TRBV27	.	few	CASSFLGTTGELFF	TGTGCCAGCAGTTTTCTCGGGACAACCGGGGAGCTGTTTTTT
TRBJ2-5	TRBV5-1	TRBD1	.	CASSWRTGVVETQYF	TGCGCCAGCAGCTGGCGGACAGGGGTGGTGGAGACCCAGTACTTC
TRBJ2-3	TRBV15	.	.	CATSRDLGPDTQYF	TGTGCCACCAGCAGAGATCTGGGGCCAGATACGCAGTATTTT
TRBJ1-2	TRBV7-2	.	.	CASSPAGTYGYTF	TGTGCCAGCAGCCCCGCAGGGACCTATGGCTACACCTTC
TRBJ2-7	TRBV2	.	.	CASSEETPGYRHEQYF	TGTGCCAGCAGTGAAGAGACCCCGGGATACCGTCACGAGCAGTACTTC
TRBJ1-4	TRBV10-3	.	.	CAISDRDGATNEKLFF	TGTGCCATCAGTGATCGGGACGGAGCAACTAATGAAAAACTGTTTTTT
TRBJ2-7	TRBV4-1	.	many	CASSQESFPSLDEQYF	TGCGCCAGCAGCCAAGAGAGTTTCCCGAGTTTGGATGAGCAGTACTTC
TRBJ2-3	TRBV10-3	.	few	CATSWAASTDTQYF	TGTGCCACAAGTTGGGCAGCTAGCACAGATACGCAGTATTTT
TRBJ1-3	TRBV10-2	.	.	CASSETASGNTIYF	TGCGCCAGCAGTGAAACAGCCTCTGGAAACACCATATATTTT
TRBJ1-3	TRBV4-2	.	.	CASSQDSQPGNTIYF	TGTGCCAGCAGCCAAGATTCACAACCTGGAAACACCATATATTTT
TRBJ2-7	TRBV5-1	.	few	CASSLGASGYEQYF	TGCGCCAGCAGCTTGGGGGCGTCAGGCTACGAGCAGTACTTC
TRBJ1-2	TRBV11-2	.	.	CASSLGSAVNYGYTF	TGTGCCAGCAGCTTAGGATCCGCGGTGAACTATGGCTACACCTTC
TRBJ1-5	TRBV20-1	.	many	CSAIKLEGDQPQHF	TGCAGTGCGATCAAGCTGGAGGGGGATCAGCCCCAGCATTTT
TRBJ1-5	TRBV4-3	TRBD1	many	CASSQDGQGGQPQHF	TGCGCCAGCAGCCAAGATGGGCAGGGGGGTCAGCCCCAGCATTTT
TRBJ2-7	TRBV12-3/TRBV12-4	.	many	CASRRTGSSASSYEQYF	TGTGCCAGCCGACGGACTGGTTCTAGCGCGAGCTCCTACGAGCAGTACTTC
TRBJ2-2	TRBV7-2	TRBD1	.	CASSRQGTVNTGELFF	TGTGCCAGCAGCCGCCAAGGGACAGTGAACACCGGGGAGCTGTTTTTT
TRBJ2-1	TRBV28	TRBD1	.	CASTSTGTYNEQFF	TGTGCCAGCACTTCGACAGGGACGTACAATGAGCAGTTCTTC
TRBJ2-7	TRBV10-3	TRBD2	.	CAISEYVAGSYEQYF	TGTGCCATCAGTGAGTATGTAGCGGGGTCCTACGAGCAGTACTTC
TRBJ2-3	TRBV5-5	TRBD2	few	CASSLGVTRGAFTDTQYF	TGTGCCAGCAGCTTAGGCGTAACGCGGGGGGCATTCACAGATACGCAGTATTTT
TRBJ2-7	TRBV6-1	TRBD2	few	CASRARGLADYEQYF	TGTGCCAGCAGAGCGAGGGGACTAGCGGACTACGAGCAGTACTTC
TRBJ2-5	TRBV20-1	TRBD2	few	CSAVAGGLETQYF	TGCAGTGCTGTCGCGGGGGGCTTGGAGACCCAGTACTTC
TRBJ2-7	TRBV7-2	.	many	CASRRGRYEQYF	TGTGCGAGTCGCCGGGGACGGTACGAGCAGTACTTC
TRBJ2-7	TRBV5-1	TRBD2	few	CASSLAGGTASYEQYF	TGCGCCAGCAGCTTGGCCGGGGGGACGGCGTCCTACGAGCAGTACTTC
TRBJ2-3	TRBV3-1	TRBD1	.	CASSQEPGGLTDTQYF	TGTGCCAGCAGCCAAGAACCAGGGGGCTTAACAGATACGCAGTATTTT
TRBJ2-2	TRBV20-1	.	few	CSPRAPNTGELFF	TGCAGCCCTAGAGCACCGAACACCGGGGAGCTGTTTTTT
TRBJ1-2	TRBV12-3/TRBV12-4	.	.	CASSFWNYGYTF	TGTGCCAGCAGTTTTTGGAACTATGGCTACACCTTC
TRBJ2-5	TRBV29-1	TRBD2	many	CSVGYGRVGKETQYF	TGCAGCGTCGGATATGGGAGGGTCGGAAAAGAGACCCAGTACTTC
TRBJ1-2	TRBV10-2	TRBD1	.	CASSRQGNGYTF	TGCGCCAGCTCAAGACAGGGAAATGGCTACACCTTC